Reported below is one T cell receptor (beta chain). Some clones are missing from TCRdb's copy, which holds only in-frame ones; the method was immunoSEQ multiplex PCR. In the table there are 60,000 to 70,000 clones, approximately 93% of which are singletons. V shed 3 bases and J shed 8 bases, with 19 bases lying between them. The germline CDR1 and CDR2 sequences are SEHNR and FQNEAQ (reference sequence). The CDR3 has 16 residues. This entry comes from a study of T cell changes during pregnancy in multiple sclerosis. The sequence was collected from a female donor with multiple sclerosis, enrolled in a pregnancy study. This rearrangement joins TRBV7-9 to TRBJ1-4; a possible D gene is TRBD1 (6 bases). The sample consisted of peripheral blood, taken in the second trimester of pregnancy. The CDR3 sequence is CASSFGEGQGKEKLFF. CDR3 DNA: TGTGCCAGCAGCTTTGGGGAAGGGCAGGGGAAGGAAAAACTGTTTTTT.